The subject of this entry is one TCR beta chain. The antigen is undetermined. The sample originates from a study of T cell repertoires in cytomegalovirus infection. About the research overall: CMV epitopes in the study were HLA-C-restricted (recently identified) and HLA-B-restricted (well studied).

TCRdb re-analysed the reads in MiXCR, keeping a single row per CDR3 protein. The data contain roughly 730,000 distinct CDR3 sequences, roughly 30% of them singletons. V lost 7 bases to trimming and J lost 3 bases, with 24 bases between them. The germline gives CDR1 LNHDA, CDR2 SQIVND (reference sequence). The CDR3 is made up of 18 amino acids. Whole-study findings and limits: Dominant in the ex vivo response were TCR beta clonotypes restricted by HLA-C and specific for CMV. Individuals carrying CMV plus the relevant HLA were identified by cumulative frequency of public TCR beta families.

The genes are TRBV19 and TRBJ2-2, with D possibly matching TRBD2 (5 bases). The specimen was cultured PBMCs, collected from culture after CMV antigen stimulation. The receptor's source is a human donor in good health (CMV status not recorded). Some clones in this sample may be carry-over from other donors' samples. This CDR3 is CASTRTGLGQVHTGELFF. In nucleotides, the CDR3 is TGTGCCAGTACAAGAACGGGATTGGGTCAGGTCCACACCGGGGAGCTGTTTTTT.